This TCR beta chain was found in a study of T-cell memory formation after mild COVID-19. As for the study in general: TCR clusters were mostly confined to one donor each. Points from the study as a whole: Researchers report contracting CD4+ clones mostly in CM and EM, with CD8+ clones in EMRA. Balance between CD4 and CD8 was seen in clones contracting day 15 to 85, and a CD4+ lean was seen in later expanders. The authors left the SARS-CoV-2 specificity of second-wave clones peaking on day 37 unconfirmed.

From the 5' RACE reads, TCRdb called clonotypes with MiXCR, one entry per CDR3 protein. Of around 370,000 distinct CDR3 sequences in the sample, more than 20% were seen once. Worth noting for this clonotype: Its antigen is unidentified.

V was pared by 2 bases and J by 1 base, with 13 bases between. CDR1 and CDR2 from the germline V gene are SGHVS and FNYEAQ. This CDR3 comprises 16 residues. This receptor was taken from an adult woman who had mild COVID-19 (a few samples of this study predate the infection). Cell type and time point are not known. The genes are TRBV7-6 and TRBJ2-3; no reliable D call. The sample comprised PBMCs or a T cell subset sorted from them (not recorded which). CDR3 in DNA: TGTGCCAGCAGCTTATCAGTCATTGGGGGCACAGATACGCAGTATTTT. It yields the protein CASSLSVIGGTDTQYF.